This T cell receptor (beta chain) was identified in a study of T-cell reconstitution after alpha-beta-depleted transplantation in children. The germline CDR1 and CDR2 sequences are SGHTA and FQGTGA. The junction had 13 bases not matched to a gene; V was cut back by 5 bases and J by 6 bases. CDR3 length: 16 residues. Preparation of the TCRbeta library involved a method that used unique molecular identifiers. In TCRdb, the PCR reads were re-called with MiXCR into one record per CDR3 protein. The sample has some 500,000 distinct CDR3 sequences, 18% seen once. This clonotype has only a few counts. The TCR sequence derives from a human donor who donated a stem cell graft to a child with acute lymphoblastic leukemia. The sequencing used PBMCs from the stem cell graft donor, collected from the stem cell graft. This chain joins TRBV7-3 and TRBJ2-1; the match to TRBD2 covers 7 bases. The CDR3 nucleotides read TGTGCCAGCAGCCGCCTGGGAGCGGGAAACCCCAATGAGCAGTTCTTC. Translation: CASSRLGAGNPNEQFF.